A selection of T cell receptor beta chains follows, all from one sample in a study of CD8+CD57+ T cells in acquired aplastic anemia. MiXCR was run by TCRdb on the reads, yielding one entry per CDR3 protein. The repertoire holds about 190,000 distinct CDR3 sequences, with about half as singletons. The specimen sequenced was sorted CD4+, CD8+, or CD8+CD57+ T cells (not recorded which) from PBMCs. These TCRs come from a human donor in good health, serving as a control. The CDR3 runs from the conserved cysteine through the conserved F or W. A D gene is named only where the DNA matches it firmly. Some rows mark clone size as missing; the rest say once, few, many or name a class of expanded clone.

J	V	size	D	CDR3	DNA
TRBJ2-5	TRBV6-2/TRBV6-3	.	.	CASSYSEETQYF	TGTGCCAGCAGTTACTCGGAGGAGACCCAGTACTTC
TRBJ1-1	TRBV29-1	.	.	CSVNLGWDTEAFF	TGCAGCGTTAATCTTGGGTGGGACACTGAAGCTTTCTTT
TRBJ1-1	TRBV2	.	.	CASSESATEAFF	TGTGCCAGCAGTGAATCGGCCACTGAAGCTTTCTTT
TRBJ1-1	TRBV19	.	.	CASSIKGVNTEAFF	TGTGCCAGTAGTATTAAGGGGGTGAACACTGAAGCTTTCTTT
TRBJ2-7	TRBV4-2	many	TRBD1	CASSQEPGGLQEQYF	TGTGCCAGCAGCCAAGAGCCAGGGGGCCTCCAAGAGCAGTACTTC
TRBJ2-3	TRBV2	.	TRBD1	CATQTGSNTDTQYF	TGTGCCACTCAGACAGGGAGTAACACAGATACGCAGTATTTT
TRBJ2-7	TRBV7-9	.	TRBD2	CAAARSGGGIHEQYF	TGTGCCGCGGCGCGCAGTGGGGGAGGGATCCACGAGCAGTACTTC
TRBJ2-5	TRBV28	.	.	CASSLVASTYGETQYF	TGTGCCAGCAGTTTGGTAGCTTCGACCTATGGGGAGACCCAGTACTTC
TRBJ1-1	TRBV7-2	.	TRBD1	CASSTWGQGEGMNTEAFF	TGTGCCAGCAGCACTTGGGGACAGGGGGAGGGGATGAACACTGAAGCTTTCTTT
TRBJ1-5	TRBV12-3/TRBV12-4	.	.	CASNGDGNQPQHF	TGTGCCAGCAATGGAGACGGCAATCAGCCCCAGCATTTT
TRBJ1-1	TRBV2	few	TRBD1	CASSGTGNMNTEAFF	TGTGCCAGCAGTGGGACAGGGAACATGAACACTGAAGCTTTCTTT
TRBJ2-3	TRBV7-6	.	TRBD2	CASSYPASYPRGGGGGTDTQYF	TGTGCCAGCAGTTACCCAGCCAGTTACCCTCGCGGGGGGGGCGGAGGCACAGATACGCAGTATTTT
TRBJ1-6	TRBV19	once	.	CASSIVRGSPLHF	TGTGCCAGTAGTATAGTAAGGGGTTCACCCCTCCACTTT
TRBJ2-7	TRBV5-4	many	.	CASSLNTGPYEQYF	TGTGCCAGCAGCCTGAATACAGGGCCCTACGAGCAGTACTTC
TRBJ2-1	TRBV19	many	.	CASSEFQGNGAQFF	TGTGCCAGTAGTGAGTTCCAGGGAAACGGGGCGCAGTTCTTC
TRBJ2-7	TRBV4-3	.	.	CASSRDSRLNEQYF	TGCGCCAGCAGCCGGGACTCCCGACTCAACGAGCAGTACTTC
TRBJ1-2	TRBV15	.	.	CATSRVPESNYGYTF	TGTGCCACCAGCAGGGTACCGGAGTCTAACTATGGCTACACCTTC
TRBJ1-2	TRBV7-9	.	.	CASSQAGTLYGYTF	TGCGCCAGCAGCCAAGCCGGGACCCTCTATGGCTACACCTTC
TRBJ2-6	TRBV20-1	many	.	CSASWQGVTNVLTF	TGCAGTGCTAGTTGGCAGGGAGTAACCAACGTCCTGACTTTC
TRBJ1-6	TRBV7-8	many	.	CASSLADRSSPLHF	TGTGCCAGCAGCTTAGCCGACAGGAGTTCACCCCTCCACTTT
TRBJ1-5	TRBV6-2/TRBV6-3	many	.	CASSTIGAQPQHF	TGTGCCAGCAGCACCATAGGTGCTCAGCCCCAGCATTTT
TRBJ1-2	TRBV20-1	few	.	CSAVGLQFYGYTF	TGCAGTGCTGTGGGTCTTCAGTTCTATGGCTACACCTTC
TRBJ2-3	TRBV7-7	.	TRBD2	CASSLAGGPPDTQYF	TGTGCTAGCAGCTTAGCGGGGGGGCCGCCAGATACGCAGTATTTC
TRBJ2-1	TRBV7-6	.	TRBD2	CAPPWGGSYNEQFF	TGTGCCCCGCCCTGGGGGGGCTCCTACAATGAGCAGTTCTTC
TRBJ1-1	TRBV19	many	.	CASSIDRGFEAFF	TGTGCCAGTAGTATAGATCGGGGGTTTGAAGCTTTCTTT
TRBJ1-2	TRBV29-1	.	.	CSVEGSRRRNYGYTF	TGCAGCGTTGAAGGGTCTAGGAGGAGAAACTATGGCTACACCTTC
TRBJ2-7	TRBV2	once	.	CASSYRDPGEQYF	TGTGCCAGCAGTTACAGGGACCCGGGGGAGCAGTACTTC
TRBJ2-6	TRBV14	many	.	CASSQDNTQGAVSSGANVLTF	TGTGCCAGCAGCCAAGATAACACTCAAGGGGCAGTGAGCTCTGGGGCCAACGTCCTGACTTTC
TRBJ1-2	TRBV7-9	many	.	CASSHQTRDGYTF	TGTGCCAGCAGCCATCAGACCAGGGATGGCTACACCTTC
TRBJ1-4	TRBV9	once	TRBD1	CASSATGGKLFF	TGTGCCAGCAGCGCTACAGGGGGGAAACTGTTTTTT
TRBJ2-5	TRBV9	.	TRBD1	CASSALQGATQYF	TGTGCCAGCAGCGCACTACAGGGGGCGACCCAGTACTTC
TRBJ2-2	TRBV24-1	few	.	CATSGRTWELFF	TGTGCCACCAGTGGCAGGACTTGGGAGCTGTTTTTT
TRBJ1-6	TRBV15	few	TRBD1	CATSSVDRERSPLHF	TGTGCCACCAGCAGCGTAGACAGGGAAAGATCACCCCTCCACTTT